This T cell receptor beta chain was profiled in a study of metastatic and nonmetastatic thyroid tumors. As for the study in general: The authors compared repertoires across blood and tumor or nodule tissue from malignant and benign thyroid patients.

No patient received treatment before thyroid surgery. From germline, CDR1 is SNHLY and CDR2 FYNNEI. V lost 6 bases and J lost 7, with 13 bases in between. The CDR3 consists of 13 residues. This clone was seen ten or more times. Its specificity is unknown. Overall study results and limits: The reported finding was significantly higher TCR beta diversity in malignant thyroid tumors relative to benign nodules, in blood and tumor.

How the authors handled the data: Differences in CDR3 between clinicopathological groups were drawn on to build a classifier intended to discriminate distant-metastatic papillary thyroid cancer patients. Via MiXCR, TCRdb re-called the PCR reads. The V and J calls shown here were made by TCRdb, not taken from the authors' results. This table holds approximately 79,000 clones, less than 10% found once. The receptor was isolated from a female donor with papillary thyroid cancer or a benign thyroid nodule (not recorded which). Some clones in this sample may be carry-over from other donors' samples. Sequenced input: blood. This rearrangement joins TRBV2 to TRBJ1-5, with D hard to call. CDR3 in amino acids: CASSPLAVQPQHF. The DNA for the CDR3 is TGTGCCAGCAGCCCCCTCGCGGTACAGCCCCAGCATTTT.